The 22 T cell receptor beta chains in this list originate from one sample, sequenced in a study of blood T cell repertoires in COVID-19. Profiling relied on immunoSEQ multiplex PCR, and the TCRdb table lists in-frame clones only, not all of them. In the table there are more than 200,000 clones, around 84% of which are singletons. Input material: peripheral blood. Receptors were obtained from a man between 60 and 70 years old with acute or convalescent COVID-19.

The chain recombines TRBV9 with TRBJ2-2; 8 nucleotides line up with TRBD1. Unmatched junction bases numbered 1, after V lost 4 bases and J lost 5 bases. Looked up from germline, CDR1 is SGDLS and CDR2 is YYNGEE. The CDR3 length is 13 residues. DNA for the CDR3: TGTGCCAGCAGCCGGACAGGGACCGGGGAGCTGTTTTTT. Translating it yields CASSRTGTGELFF. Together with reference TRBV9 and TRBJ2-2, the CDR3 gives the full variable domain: DSGVTQTPKHLITATGQRVTLRCSPRSGDLSVYWYQQSLDQGLQFLIQYYNGEERAKGNILERFSAQQFPDLHSELNLSSLELGDSALYFCASSRTGTGELFFGEGSRLTVL.

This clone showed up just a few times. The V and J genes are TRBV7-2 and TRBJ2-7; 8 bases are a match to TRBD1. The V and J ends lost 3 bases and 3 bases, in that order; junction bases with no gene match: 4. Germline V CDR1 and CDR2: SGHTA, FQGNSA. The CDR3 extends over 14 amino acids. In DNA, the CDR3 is TGTGCCAGCAGCTTTCGACAGGGGTTCTACGAGCAGTACTTC. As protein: CASSFRQGFYEQYF.

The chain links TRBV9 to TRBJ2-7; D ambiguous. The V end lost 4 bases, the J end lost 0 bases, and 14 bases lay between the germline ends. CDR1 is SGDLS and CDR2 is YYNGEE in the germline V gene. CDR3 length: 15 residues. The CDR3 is CASSPVRSPSYEQYF. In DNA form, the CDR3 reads TGTGCCAGCAGCCCAGTGCGGTCCCCCTCCTACGAGCAGTACTTC.

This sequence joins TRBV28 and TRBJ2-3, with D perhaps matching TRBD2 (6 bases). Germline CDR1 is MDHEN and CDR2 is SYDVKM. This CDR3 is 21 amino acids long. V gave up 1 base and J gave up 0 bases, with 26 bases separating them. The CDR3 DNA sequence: TGTGCCAGCAGTTTATCGTTGGGGGGACTGAGTCCCAAGCTTAGCACAGATACGCAGTATTTT. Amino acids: CASSLSLGGLSPKLSTDTQYF.

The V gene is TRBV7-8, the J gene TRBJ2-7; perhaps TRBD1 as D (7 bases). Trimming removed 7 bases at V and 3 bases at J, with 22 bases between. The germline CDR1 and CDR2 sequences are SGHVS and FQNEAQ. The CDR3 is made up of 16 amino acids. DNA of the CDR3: TGTGCCAGCACCAACCCGGGTGGGCAGGGGGGCTACGAGCAGTACTTC. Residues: CASTNPGGQGGYEQYF.

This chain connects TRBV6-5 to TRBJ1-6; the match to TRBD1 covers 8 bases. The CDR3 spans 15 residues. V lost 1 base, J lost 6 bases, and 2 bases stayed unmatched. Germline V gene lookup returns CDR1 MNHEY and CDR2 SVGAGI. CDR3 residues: CASSYLGQGNSPLHF. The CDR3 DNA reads TGTGCCAGCAGTTACTTAGGACAGGGTAATTCACCCCTCCACTTT.

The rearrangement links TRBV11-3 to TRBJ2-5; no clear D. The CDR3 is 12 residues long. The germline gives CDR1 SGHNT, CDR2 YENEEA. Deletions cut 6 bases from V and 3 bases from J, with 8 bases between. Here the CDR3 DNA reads TGTGCCAGCAGGGGCCCCGAAGAGACCCAGTACTTC. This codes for CASRGPEETQYF.

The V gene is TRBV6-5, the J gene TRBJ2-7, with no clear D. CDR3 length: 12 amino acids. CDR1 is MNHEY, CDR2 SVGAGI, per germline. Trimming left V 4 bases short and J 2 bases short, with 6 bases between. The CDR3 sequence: CASSSLTYEQYF. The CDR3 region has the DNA TGTGCCAGCAGTTCTCTAACCTACGAGCAGTACTTC.

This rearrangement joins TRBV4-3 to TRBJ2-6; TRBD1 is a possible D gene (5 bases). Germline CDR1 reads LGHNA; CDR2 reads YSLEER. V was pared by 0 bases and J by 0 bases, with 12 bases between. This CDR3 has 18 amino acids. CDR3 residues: CASSQEVGASSGANVLTF. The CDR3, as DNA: TGCGCCAGCAGCCAAGAGGTAGGGGCCAGCTCTGGGGCCAACGTCCTGACTTTC.

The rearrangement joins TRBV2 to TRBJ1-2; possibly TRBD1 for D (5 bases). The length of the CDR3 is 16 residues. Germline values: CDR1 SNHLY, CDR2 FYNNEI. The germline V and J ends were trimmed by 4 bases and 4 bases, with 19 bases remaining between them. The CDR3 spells CASSVWGTDGGYGYTF. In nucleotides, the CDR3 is TGTGCCAGCAGTGTGTGGGGGACTGACGGCGGCTATGGCTACACCTTC.

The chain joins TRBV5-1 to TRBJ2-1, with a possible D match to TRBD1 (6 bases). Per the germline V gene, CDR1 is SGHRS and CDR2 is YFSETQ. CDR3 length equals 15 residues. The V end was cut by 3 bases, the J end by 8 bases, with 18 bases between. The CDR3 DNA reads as TGCGCCAGCAGCTCAGGAACTTACAGGGAAGATGAGCAGTTCTTC. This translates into CASSSGTYREDEQFF.

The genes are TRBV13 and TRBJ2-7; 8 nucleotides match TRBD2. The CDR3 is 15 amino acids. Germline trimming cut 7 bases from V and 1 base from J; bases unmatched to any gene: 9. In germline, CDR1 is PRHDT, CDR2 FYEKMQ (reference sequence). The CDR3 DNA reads TGTGCCAGCAACCAATGGGGGACTAGGTCCTACGAGCAGTACTTC. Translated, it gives CASNQWGTRSYEQYF.

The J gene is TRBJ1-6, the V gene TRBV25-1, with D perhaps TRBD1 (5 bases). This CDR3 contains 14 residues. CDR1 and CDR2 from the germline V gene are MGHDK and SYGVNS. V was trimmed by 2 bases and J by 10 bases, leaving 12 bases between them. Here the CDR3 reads CASSEQGMRSPLHF. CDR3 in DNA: TGTGCCAGCAGTGAACAGGGTATGAGATCACCCCTCCACTTT.

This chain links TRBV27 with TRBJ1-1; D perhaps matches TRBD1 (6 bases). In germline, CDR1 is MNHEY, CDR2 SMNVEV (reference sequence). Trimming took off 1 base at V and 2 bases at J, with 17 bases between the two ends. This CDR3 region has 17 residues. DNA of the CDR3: TGTGCCAGCAGTTTATGGGGGGGCACCGGAGCAAACACTGAAGCTTTCTTT. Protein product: CASSLWGGTGANTEAFF.

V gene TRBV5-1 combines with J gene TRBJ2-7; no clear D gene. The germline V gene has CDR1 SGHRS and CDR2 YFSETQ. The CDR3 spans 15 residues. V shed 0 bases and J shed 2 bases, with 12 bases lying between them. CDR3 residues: CASSLADMPAYEQYF. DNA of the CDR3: TGCGCCAGCAGCTTGGCCGATATGCCAGCCTACGAGCAGTACTTC.

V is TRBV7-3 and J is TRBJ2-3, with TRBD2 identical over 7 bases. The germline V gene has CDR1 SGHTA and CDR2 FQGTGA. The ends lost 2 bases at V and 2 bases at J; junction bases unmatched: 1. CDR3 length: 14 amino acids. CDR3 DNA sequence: TGTGCCAGCAGCTTAGGGGGGGACACAGATACGCAGTATTTT. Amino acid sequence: CASSLGGDTDTQYF.

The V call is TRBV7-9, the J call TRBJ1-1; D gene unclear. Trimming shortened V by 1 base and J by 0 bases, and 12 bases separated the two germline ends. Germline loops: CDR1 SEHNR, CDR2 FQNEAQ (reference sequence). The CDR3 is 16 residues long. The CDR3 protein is CASSLDAFPMNTEAFF. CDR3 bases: TGTGCCAGCAGCTTAGACGCGTTTCCCATGAACACTGAAGCTTTCTTT.

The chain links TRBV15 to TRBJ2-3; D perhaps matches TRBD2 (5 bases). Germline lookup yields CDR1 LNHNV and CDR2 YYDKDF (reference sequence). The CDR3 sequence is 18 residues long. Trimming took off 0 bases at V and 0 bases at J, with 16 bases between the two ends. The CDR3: CATSRDLGVLGSTDTQYF. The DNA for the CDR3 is TGTGCCACCAGCAGAGACCTCGGGGTCCTAGGAAGCACAGATACGCAGTATTTT.

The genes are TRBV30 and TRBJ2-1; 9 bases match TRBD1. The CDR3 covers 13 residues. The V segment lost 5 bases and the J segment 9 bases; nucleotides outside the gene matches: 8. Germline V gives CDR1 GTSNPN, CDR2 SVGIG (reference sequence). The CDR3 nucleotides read TGTGCCTGGGAAAGAACAGGGGGCGGTGAGCAGTTCTTC. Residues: CAWERTGGGEQFF.

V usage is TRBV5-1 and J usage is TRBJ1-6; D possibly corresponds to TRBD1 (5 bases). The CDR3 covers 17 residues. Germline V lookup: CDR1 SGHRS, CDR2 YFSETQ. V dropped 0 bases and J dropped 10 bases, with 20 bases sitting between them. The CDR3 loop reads CASSLGGDSLTGSPLHF. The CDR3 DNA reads TGCGCCAGCAGCTTGGGGGGGGACTCCTTGACTGGGTCACCCCTCCACTTT.

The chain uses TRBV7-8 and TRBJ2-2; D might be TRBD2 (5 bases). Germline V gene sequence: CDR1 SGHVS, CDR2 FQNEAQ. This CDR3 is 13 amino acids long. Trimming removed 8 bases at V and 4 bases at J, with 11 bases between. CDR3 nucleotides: TGTGCCAGCCACTCTCGGGGCACCGGGGAGCTGTTTTTT. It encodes CASHSRGTGELFF.

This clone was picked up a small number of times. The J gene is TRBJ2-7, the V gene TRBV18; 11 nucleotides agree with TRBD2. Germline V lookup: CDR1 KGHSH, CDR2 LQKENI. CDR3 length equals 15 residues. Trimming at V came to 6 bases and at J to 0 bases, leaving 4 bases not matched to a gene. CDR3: CASSPSGGHSYEQYF. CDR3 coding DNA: TGTGCCAGCTCCCCTAGCGGGGGGCACTCCTACGAGCAGTACTTC.